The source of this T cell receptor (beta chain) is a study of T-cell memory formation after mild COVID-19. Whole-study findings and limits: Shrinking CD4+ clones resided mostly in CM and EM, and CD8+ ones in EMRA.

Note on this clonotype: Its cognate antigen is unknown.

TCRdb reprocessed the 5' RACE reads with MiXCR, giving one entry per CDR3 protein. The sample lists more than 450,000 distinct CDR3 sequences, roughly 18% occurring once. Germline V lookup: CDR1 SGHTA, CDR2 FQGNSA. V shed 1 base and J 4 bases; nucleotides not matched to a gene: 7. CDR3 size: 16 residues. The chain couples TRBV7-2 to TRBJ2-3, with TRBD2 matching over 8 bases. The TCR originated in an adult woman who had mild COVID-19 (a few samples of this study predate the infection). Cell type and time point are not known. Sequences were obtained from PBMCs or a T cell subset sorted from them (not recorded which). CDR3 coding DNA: TGTGCCAGCAGCTTAGTAGGAGCGGGAGTATCAGATACGCAGTATTTT. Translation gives CASSLVGAGVSDTQYF.